The sequence of this T cell receptor beta chain was determined in a study of cytomegalovirus exposure and HLA in healthy donors. Study-wide findings and caveats: The Asian-associated ancestry cluster reportedly had fewer N-insertions than the approximately 700-donor mean in a later analysis. V- and J-gene trimming in TCR beta was tied to a missense DCLRE1C variant by an analysis performed later.

PCR primers comprised 60 Vbeta and 13 Jbeta primers. Here immunoSEQ multiplex PCR was the method, and the copy in TCRdb shows in-frame clones only, minus some. This table has about 280,000 clones, approximately 90% appearing once. On this clone itself: Its target is unknown.

The sequenced sample consisted of PBMCs. This TCR derives from a woman aged 18-29 years in good health and CMV-seronegative.

The CDR3 region is CASSQGHLNTEAFF. DNA of the CDR3: TGTGCCAGCAGTCAGGGACATTTGAACACTGAAGCTTTCTTT. The chain couples TRBV27 to TRBJ1-1, with D possibly matching TRBD1 (6 bases). Per germline, CDR1 MNHEY and CDR2 SMNVEV (reference sequence). This CDR3 comprises 14 residues. V was clipped by 5 bases and J by 0 bases, with 10 bases between them.